This record concerns one TCR beta chain sequence. What it recognizes is unknown. The PCR contained 60 Vbeta and 13 Jbeta primers. The protocol was immunoSEQ multiplex PCR, while the TCRdb copy is restricted to in-frame clones and leaves out a portion. The table has 150,000 to 250,000 clones, 82% seen once. This sample is drawn from a study of cytomegalovirus exposure and HLA in healthy donors. General study points: In a later analysis, most CMV-associated TCR beta chains appeared HLA-restricted.

CDR1 is SNHLY, CDR2 FYNNEI, per germline. Trimming at V came to 10 bases and at J to 5 bases, leaving 8 bases not matched to a gene. The CDR3 is 13 amino acids. The chain has TRBV2 and TRBJ2-5, with 9 bases aligning to TRBD2. Material: PBMCs. The TCR was taken from a boy aged 2-15 years in good health and CMV-seronegative. The CDR3 spells CATRAGGPETQYF. CDR3 sequence (DNA): TGTGCCACCCGCGCGGGGGGGCCGGAGACCCAGTACTTC.